The rows below give T cell receptor beta chains drawn from one sample of a study of early T cells in non-severe SARS-CoV-2 infection. In TCRdb, the 5' RACE reads were re-called with MiXCR into one record per CDR3 protein. The data contain tens of thousands of distinct CDR3 sequences, approximately 10% of them seen just once; the ten biggest clones take up around 3.6%. The material was whole blood, obtained at baseline. These receptor sequences come from an adult who was a healthcare worker with PCR-confirmed SARS-CoV-2 infection or an uninfected control (not recorded which). The CDR3 runs from the conserved cysteine through the conserved F or W. The order of the fields is clone size, D gene, J gene, V gene, CDR3 protein, CDR3 DNA. A D gene is named only where the DNA matches it firmly. A clone size is listed for some rows: how often the clone was seen (once, few, many), or a class if it is expanded.

clone size: few; D gene: .; J gene: TRBJ2-7; V gene: TRBV7-8; CDR3 protein: CASSLANRFGPYEQYF; CDR3 DNA: TGTGCCAGCAGCTTAGCAAACCGATTCGGTCCCTACGAGCAGTACTTC
clone size: .; D gene: TRBD2; J gene: TRBJ2-7; V gene: TRBV3-1; CDR3 protein: CASSPSWTSGRNEQYF; CDR3 DNA: TGTGCCAGCAGCCCCTCTTGGACTAGCGGGAGGAACGAGCAGTACTTC
clone size: few; D gene: .; J gene: TRBJ2-1; V gene: TRBV19; CDR3 protein: CASSPGEAPNEQFF; CDR3 DNA: TGTGCCAGTAGCCCGGGAGAGGCACCCAATGAGCAGTTCTTC
clone size: .; D gene: .; J gene: TRBJ1-1; V gene: TRBV30; CDR3 protein: CAWGRNTEAFF; CDR3 DNA: TGTGCCTGGGGGCGAAACACTGAAGCTTTCTTT
clone size: .; D gene: .; J gene: TRBJ2-2; V gene: TRBV29-1; CDR3 protein: CSAVGGELFF; CDR3 DNA: TGCAGCGCCGTCGGGGGGGAGCTGTTTTTT
clone size: many; D gene: .; J gene: TRBJ2-7; V gene: TRBV9; CDR3 protein: CASSGGGSEQYF; CDR3 DNA: TGTGCCAGCAGCGGCGGGGGCTCCGAGCAGTACTTC
clone size: many; D gene: .; J gene: TRBJ2-1; V gene: TRBV24-1; CDR3 protein: CATGGSYNEQFF; CDR3 DNA: TGTGCCACCGGAGGGTCCTACAATGAGCAGTTCTTC
clone size: many; D gene: .; J gene: TRBJ1-2; V gene: TRBV7-9; CDR3 protein: CASSPDGVYGYTF; CDR3 DNA: TGTGCCAGCAGCCCGGACGGGGTCTATGGCTACACCTTC
clone size: .; D gene: TRBD2; J gene: TRBJ2-3; V gene: TRBV6-5; CDR3 protein: CASFSSGEADTQYF; CDR3 DNA: TGTGCCAGCTTTTCGAGCGGGGAGGCAGATACGCAGTATTTT
clone size: many; D gene: .; J gene: TRBJ2-1; V gene: TRBV20-1; CDR3 protein: CSARGPRRSGVTPYNEQFF; CDR3 DNA: TGCAGTGCTAGAGGCCCAAGGAGGTCCGGCGTAACTCCCTACAATGAGCAGTTCTTC
clone size: .; D gene: .; J gene: TRBJ1-5; V gene: TRBV4-1; CDR3 protein: CASSQGLNQPQHF; CDR3 DNA: TGCGCCAGCAGCCAAGGTCTAAATCAGCCCCAGCATTTT
clone size: many; D gene: .; J gene: TRBJ1-2; V gene: TRBV9; CDR3 protein: CASSLDPSANYGYTF; CDR3 DNA: TGTGCCAGCAGCCTCGACCCTTCCGCTAACTATGGCTACACCTTC
clone size: few; D gene: .; J gene: TRBJ1-1; V gene: TRBV27; CDR3 protein: CAGQRINAMNTEAFF; CDR3 DNA: TGTGCCGGGCAGCGGATAAACGCCATGAACACTGAAGCTTTCTTT
clone size: .; D gene: TRBD2; J gene: TRBJ2-1; V gene: TRBV6-2/TRBV6-3; CDR3 protein: CASSYQTSGPYNEQFF; CDR3 DNA: TGTGCCAGCAGTTACCAAACTAGCGGCCCCTACAATGAGCAGTTCTTC
clone size: few; D gene: .; J gene: TRBJ1-2; V gene: TRBV6-5; CDR3 protein: CASSYSWVGGPGGGYTF; CDR3 DNA: TGTGCCAGCAGTTACTCGTGGGTCGGGGGACCCGGTGGTGGCTACACCTTC
clone size: .; D gene: TRBD1; J gene: TRBJ2-1; V gene: TRBV18; CDR3 protein: CASSLADRGAYNEQFF; CDR3 DNA: TGTGCCAGCTCACTCGCCGACAGGGGGGCCTACAATGAGCAGTTCTTC
clone size: few; D gene: .; J gene: TRBJ1-4; V gene: TRBV29-1; CDR3 protein: CSAKGDLGEKLFF; CDR3 DNA: TGCAGCGCCAAGGGGGATTTAGGTGAAAAACTGTTTTTT
clone size: .; D gene: TRBD2; J gene: TRBJ2-7; V gene: TRBV20-1; CDR3 protein: CSARTSGAFYEQYF; CDR3 DNA: TGCAGTGCTAGGACTAGCGGGGCCTTTTACGAGCAGTACTTC
clone size: .; D gene: TRBD1; J gene: TRBJ2-3; V gene: TRBV5-6; CDR3 protein: CASSLIQGGTDTQYF; CDR3 DNA: TGTGCCAGCAGCCTAATCCAGGGGGGCACAGATACGCAGTATTTT
clone size: .; D gene: .; J gene: TRBJ2-7; V gene: TRBV10-3; CDR3 protein: CAISESFVSPPYEQYF; CDR3 DNA: TGTGCCATCAGTGAGTCGTTTGTCAGTCCCCCCTACGAGCAGTACTTC
clone size: many; D gene: .; J gene: TRBJ2-3; V gene: TRBV4-2; CDR3 protein: CASSQDLPLRTDTQYF; CDR3 DNA: TGTGCCAGCAGCCAAGATCTTCCCCTTCGCACAGATACGCAGTATTTT
clone size: many; D gene: TRBD2; J gene: TRBJ2-7; V gene: TRBV7-9; CDR3 protein: CASSWTSGGVEEQYF; CDR3 DNA: TGTGCCAGCAGCTGGACTAGCGGGGGGGTGGAGGAGCAGTACTTC
clone size: .; D gene: TRBD1; J gene: TRBJ2-2; V gene: TRBV11-3; CDR3 protein: CASSLEPGQDFINTGELFF; CDR3 DNA: TGTGCCAGCAGCTTAGAACCGGGACAGGATTTTATTAACACCGGGGAGCTGTTTTTT
clone size: many; D gene: .; J gene: TRBJ2-7; V gene: TRBV10-3; CDR3 protein: CAISDSGGASYEQYF; CDR3 DNA: TGTGCCATCAGTGATTCAGGAGGGGCGTCCTACGAGCAGTACTTC
clone size: many; D gene: .; J gene: TRBJ1-2; V gene: TRBV11-1; CDR3 protein: CASSSGIGGYTF; CDR3 DNA: TGTGCCAGCAGCTCAGGGATTGGTGGCTACACCTTC
clone size: .; D gene: .; J gene: TRBJ2-3; V gene: TRBV7-2; CDR3 protein: CASRLGGRDTDTQYF; CDR3 DNA: TGTGCCAGCAGATTAGGGGGGCGCGACACAGATACGCAGTATTTT
clone size: many; D gene: .; J gene: TRBJ2-7; V gene: TRBV7-6; CDR3 protein: CASSPVGRGSEQYF; CDR3 DNA: TGTGCCAGCAGCCCCGTGGGAAGGGGGAGCGAGCAGTACTTC
clone size: many; D gene: .; J gene: TRBJ2-1; V gene: TRBV20-1; CDR3 protein: CSARGGPNEQFF; CDR3 DNA: TGCAGTGCTAGAGGCGGGCCTAATGAGCAGTTCTTC
clone size: .; D gene: .; J gene: TRBJ1-2; V gene: TRBV6-1; CDR3 protein: CASSEPGIYGYTF; CDR3 DNA: TGTGCCAGCAGTGAACCCGGGATTTATGGCTACACCTTC
clone size: .; D gene: TRBD2; J gene: TRBJ2-7; V gene: TRBV7-9; CDR3 protein: CASSSGTSGVYAYEQYF; CDR3 DNA: TGTGCCAGCAGCTCCGGGACTAGCGGGGTCTACGCCTACGAGCAGTACTTC
clone size: many; D gene: TRBD1; J gene: TRBJ2-1; V gene: TRBV7-7; CDR3 protein: CASSLALTGLGNEQFF; CDR3 DNA: TGTGCTAGCAGCTTAGCCCTGACAGGGTTAGGAAATGAGCAGTTCTTC
clone size: few; D gene: TRBD2; J gene: TRBJ2-3; V gene: TRBV6-5; CDR3 protein: CASSYTRDYTDTQYF; CDR3 DNA: TGTGCCAGCAGTTACACGCGGGACTACACAGATACGCAGTATTTT
clone size: many; D gene: .; J gene: TRBJ1-1; V gene: TRBV19; CDR3 protein: CASSTGLRGTEAFF; CDR3 DNA: TGTGCCAGTAGTACCGGACTGAGGGGCACTGAAGCTTTCTTT
clone size: few; D gene: .; J gene: TRBJ2-7; V gene: TRBV19; CDR3 protein: CASSPTGTAYEQYF; CDR3 DNA: TGTGCCAGTAGCCCGACGGGAACAGCTTACGAGCAGTACTTC
clone size: few; D gene: .; J gene: TRBJ2-3; V gene: TRBV4-1; CDR3 protein: CASSQGTSLADTQYF; CDR3 DNA: TGCGCCAGCAGCCAAGGGACTTCCTTAGCAGATACGCAGTATTTT
clone size: .; D gene: TRBD1; J gene: TRBJ2-3; V gene: TRBV12-3/TRBV12-4; CDR3 protein: CASTPTGYTDTQYF; CDR3 DNA: TGTGCCAGCACCCCGACAGGGTATACAGATACGCAGTATTTT
clone size: .; D gene: .; J gene: TRBJ1-2; V gene: TRBV5-3; CDR3 protein: CARSLKGQLNYGYTF; CDR3 DNA: TGTGCCAGAAGCTTGAAAGGACAGCTTAACTATGGCTACACCTTC
clone size: few; D gene: .; J gene: TRBJ1-5; V gene: TRBV19; CDR3 protein: CASSNRDSNQPQHF; CDR3 DNA: TGTGCCAGTAGTAACCGGGATAGCAATCAGCCCCAGCATTTT
clone size: .; D gene: .; J gene: TRBJ2-6; V gene: TRBV6-5; CDR3 protein: CASSYSKSSGANVLTF; CDR3 DNA: TGTGCCAGCAGTTACTCGAAAAGCTCTGGGGCCAACGTCCTGACTTTC
clone size: many; D gene: TRBD1; J gene: TRBJ2-1; V gene: TRBV9; CDR3 protein: CASSGRQGRYNEQFF; CDR3 DNA: TGTGCCAGCAGCGGAAGACAGGGGAGATACAATGAGCAGTTCTTC
clone size: .; D gene: .; J gene: TRBJ1-1; V gene: TRBV29-1; CDR3 protein: CSALPTGAEAFF; CDR3 DNA: TGCAGCGCCCTCCCCACAGGCGCTGAAGCTTTCTTT
clone size: .; D gene: TRBD2; J gene: TRBJ2-1; V gene: TRBV7-8; CDR3 protein: CATAASGWSSYNEQFF; CDR3 DNA: TGTGCGACCGCTGCTAGCGGTTGGAGCTCCTACAATGAGCAGTTCTTC
clone size: .; D gene: .; J gene: TRBJ1-6; V gene: TRBV5-1; CDR3 protein: CASSSSGTPGDSPLHF; CDR3 DNA: TGCGCCAGCAGCTCATCCGGGACGCCGGGAGATTCACCCCTCCACTTT
clone size: many; D gene: .; J gene: TRBJ2-1; V gene: TRBV7-8; CDR3 protein: CASSLRVLGQGDNEQFF; CDR3 DNA: TGTGCCAGCAGCTTGAGGGTTCTGGGGCAGGGAGACAATGAGCAGTTCTTC
clone size: few; D gene: TRBD2; J gene: TRBJ2-7; V gene: TRBV28; CDR3 protein: CASSSPSKTSGLTYEQYF; CDR3 DNA: TGTGCCAGCAGTTCCCCCTCAAAGACTAGCGGGCTGACCTACGAGCAGTACTTC
clone size: many; D gene: .; J gene: TRBJ2-1; V gene: TRBV25-1; CDR3 protein: CASSEWVYNEQFF; CDR3 DNA: TGTGCCAGCAGTGAATGGGTCTACAATGAGCAGTTCTTC
clone size: few; D gene: TRBD2; J gene: TRBJ2-1; V gene: TRBV7-8; CDR3 protein: CASSSLAGAYNEQFF; CDR3 DNA: TGTGCCAGCAGCTCTTTAGCGGGAGCCTACAATGAGCAGTTCTTC
clone size: few; D gene: .; J gene: TRBJ2-3; V gene: TRBV6-6; CDR3 protein: CASRGTDTQYF; CDR3 DNA: TGTGCCAGCAGGGGCACAGATACGCAGTATTTT
clone size: many; D gene: .; J gene: TRBJ2-7; V gene: TRBV5-1; CDR3 protein: CASSLRGSPYEQYF; CDR3 DNA: TGCGCCAGCAGCTTACGCGGAAGTCCCTACGAGCAGTACTTC
clone size: few; D gene: .; J gene: TRBJ2-1; V gene: TRBV11-2; CDR3 protein: CASSPDTTSASNEQFF; CDR3 DNA: TGTGCCAGCAGCCCGGATACGACCTCCGCCTCCAATGAGCAGTTCTTC
clone size: few; D gene: .; J gene: TRBJ2-1; V gene: TRBV7-9; CDR3 protein: CASSPPGLSSYNEQFF; CDR3 DNA: TGTGCCAGCAGCCCCCCGGGATTGAGCTCCTACAATGAGCAGTTCTTC
clone size: .; D gene: .; J gene: TRBJ1-5; V gene: TRBV27; CDR3 protein: CASSAEGRRNQPQHF; CDR3 DNA: TGTGCCAGCAGCGCTGAGGGACGGCGCAATCAGCCCCAGCATTTT
clone size: few; D gene: TRBD2; J gene: TRBJ2-1; V gene: TRBV11-2; CDR3 protein: CASRWGLAGINEQFF; CDR3 DNA: TGTGCCAGCAGATGGGGACTAGCGGGAATTAATGAGCAGTTCTTC
clone size: many; D gene: TRBD2; J gene: TRBJ2-7; V gene: TRBV30; CDR3 protein: CAWSVGTSGLPPYEQYF; CDR3 DNA: TGTGCCTGGAGTGTCGGGACTAGCGGCCTCCCGCCCTACGAGCAGTACTTC
clone size: .; D gene: TRBD1; J gene: TRBJ1-2; V gene: TRBV5-1; CDR3 protein: CASNGGQGNYGYTF; CDR3 DNA: TGCGCCAGCAACGGGGGACAGGGTAACTATGGCTACACCTTC
clone size: few; D gene: TRBD1; J gene: TRBJ2-2; V gene: TRBV7-9; CDR3 protein: CASGTDLTGELFF; CDR3 DNA: TGTGCCAGCGGGACAGACTTGACCGGGGAGCTGTTTTTT
clone size: few; D gene: .; J gene: TRBJ2-5; V gene: TRBV6-2/TRBV6-3; CDR3 protein: CASSYKGRETQYF; CDR3 DNA: TGTGCCAGCAGTTACAAGGGGCGGGAGACCCAGTACTTC
clone size: .; D gene: .; J gene: TRBJ2-7; V gene: TRBV5-1; CDR3 protein: CASSPLTRGYEQYF; CDR3 DNA: TGCGCCAGCAGCCCACTCACCCGCGGCTACGAGCAGTACTTC